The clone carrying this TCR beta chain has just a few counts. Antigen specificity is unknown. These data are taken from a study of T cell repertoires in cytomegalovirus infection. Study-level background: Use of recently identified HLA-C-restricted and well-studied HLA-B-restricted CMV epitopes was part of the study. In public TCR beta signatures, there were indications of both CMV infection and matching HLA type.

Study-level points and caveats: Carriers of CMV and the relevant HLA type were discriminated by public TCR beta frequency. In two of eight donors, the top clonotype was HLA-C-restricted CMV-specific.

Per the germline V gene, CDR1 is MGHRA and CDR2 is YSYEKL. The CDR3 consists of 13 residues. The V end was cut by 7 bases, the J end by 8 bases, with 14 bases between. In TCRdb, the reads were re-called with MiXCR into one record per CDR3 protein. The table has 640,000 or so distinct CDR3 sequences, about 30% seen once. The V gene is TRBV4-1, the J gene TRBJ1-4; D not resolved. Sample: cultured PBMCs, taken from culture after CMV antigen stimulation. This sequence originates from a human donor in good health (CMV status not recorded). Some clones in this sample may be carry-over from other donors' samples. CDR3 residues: CASTDGSAEKLFF. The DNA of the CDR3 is TGCGCCAGCACCGACGGATCGGCAGAAAAACTGTTTTTT.